This T cell receptor (beta chain) was retrieved from a study of T cells after yellow fever vaccination. Overall study: Low-cell-number fractions underwent preparation using SMART-Seq v4 Ultra Low Input.

5'RACE template switching added a universal primer site and UMIs to TCR cDNA. TCRdb processed the 5' RACE reads anew with MiXCR; each CDR3 protein has one entry. The data contain 450,000 to 550,000 distinct CDR3 sequences, about a fifth of them seen just once; the ten biggest clones take up about 15%. Trimming removed 5 bases from V and 2 bases from J, with 16 bases in between. The germline CDR1 and CDR2 sequences are LNHDA and SQIVND (reference sequence). The CDR3 is 16 amino acids. Concerning this clonotype: Antigen specificity is unknown.

Study observations and caveats: Although the secondary response was weaker, it peaked faster, at day 5 versus 15. Bulk-population clonotypes that are abundant could appear as contaminants in FACS-sorted repertoires.

The sample in question was PBMCs, obtained 20 to 25 days after the first yellow fever vaccination. V is TRBV19 and J is TRBJ2-1; D might be TRBD1 (6 bases). The origin of this receptor is a young man who received the YFV17D yellow fever vaccine. This CDR3 is CASSETGKLPYNEQFF. CDR3 nucleotides: TGTGCCAGTAGTGAAACAGGGAAATTACCCTACAATGAGCAGTTCTTC.